This TCR beta chain was identified during a study of blood T cell repertoires in COVID-19. Repertoires were generated with immunoSEQ multiplex PCR, while TCRdb's copy carries only in-frame clones and drops some. The table lists fewer than 200,000 clones, just under 90% of them singletons. The sample taken for sequencing was peripheral blood. This clonotype originated in a woman aged 18-29 years who had recovered from COVID-19.

The CDR3 sequence is CASSLAGGTTGELFF. The CDR3 bases are TGTGCCAGCAGCTTAGCGGGGGGGACCACCGGGGAGCTGTTTTTT. The chain has TRBV7-2 and TRBJ2-2; 7 nucleotides line up with TRBD2. The CDR3 covers 15 residues. In germline, CDR1 is SGHTA, CDR2 FQGNSA. Trimming cost V 0 bases and J 4 bases; bases outside gene matches: 2.